The present entry profiles one TCR beta chain with its context. The target antigen is unknown. The read falls 3 residues short of the CDR3 end, and the missing part is taken from the germline J gene. This specimen comes from a study of T cells in women clearing cervical HPV infection. Study in general: For cases, blood was sampled a median about 150 days after lesion detection, interquartile range roughly 90 to 230 days.

Sequencing was performed with immunoSEQ multiplex PCR; in TCRdb, only in-frame clones are kept and a portion is missing. Its listing shows about 48,000 clones. Trimming shortened V by 0 bases and J by 1 base, and 11 bases separated the two germline ends. CDR3 length: 15 residues. The germline V gene has CDR1 DFQATT and CDR2 SNEGSKA (reference sequence). General observations from the study: CIN3+ cases had significantly higher TCR repertoire richness than controls, but evenness did not differ.

The source material was blood buffy coat. This TCR was recovered from a woman between 18 and 75 years old with a cervical HPV16 infection that either progressed to CIN3+ or cleared (not recorded which). The chain is built from TRBV20-1 and TRBJ2-3; D may be TRBD2 (6 bases). CDR3 DNA, as far as it was read: TGCAGTGCTAGAGATACTAGCAGGGGCACAGATACG. Translation: CSARDTSRGTDT. The CDR3 as a whole reads CSARDTSRGTDTQYF.